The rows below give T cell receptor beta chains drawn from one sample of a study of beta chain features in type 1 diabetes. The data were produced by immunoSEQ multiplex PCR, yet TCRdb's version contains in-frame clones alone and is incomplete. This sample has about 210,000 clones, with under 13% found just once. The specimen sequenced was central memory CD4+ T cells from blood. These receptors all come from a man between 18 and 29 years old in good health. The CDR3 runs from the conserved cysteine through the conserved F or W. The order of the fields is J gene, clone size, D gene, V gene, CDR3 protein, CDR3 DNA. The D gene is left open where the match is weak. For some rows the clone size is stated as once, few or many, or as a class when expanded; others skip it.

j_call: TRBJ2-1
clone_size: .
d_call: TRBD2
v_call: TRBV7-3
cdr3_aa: CASSLMGLGEDEQFF
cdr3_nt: TGTGCCAGCAGCTTAATGGGACTAGGGGAAGATGAGCAGTTCTTC

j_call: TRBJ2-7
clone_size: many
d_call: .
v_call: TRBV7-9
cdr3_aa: CASSLGGLQLDEQYF
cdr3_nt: TGTGCCAGCAGCTTAGGGGGCCTCCAGCTAGACGAGCAGTACTTC

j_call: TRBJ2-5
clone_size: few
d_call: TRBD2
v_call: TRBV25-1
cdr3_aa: CASSEAGTSLETQYF
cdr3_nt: TGTGCCAGCAGTGAAGCGGGGACTAGCCTAGAGACCCAGTACTTC

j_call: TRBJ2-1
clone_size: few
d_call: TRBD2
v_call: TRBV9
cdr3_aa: CASSAGLLGSYNEQFF
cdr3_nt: TGTGCCAGCAGCGCGGGACTACTCGGCTCCTACAATGAGCAGTTCTTC

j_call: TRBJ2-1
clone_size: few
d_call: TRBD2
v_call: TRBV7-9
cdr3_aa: CASSLNWASGRVSYNEQFF
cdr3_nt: TGTGCCAGCAGCTTAAACTGGGCTAGCGGGAGGGTCTCCTACAATGAGCAGTTCTTC

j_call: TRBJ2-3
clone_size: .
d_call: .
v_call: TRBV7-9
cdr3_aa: CASSRELNTQYF
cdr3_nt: TGTGCCAGCAGCCGTGAACTGAATACGCAGTATTTT

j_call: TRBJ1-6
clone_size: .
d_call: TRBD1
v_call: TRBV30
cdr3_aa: CAWSGQGNSPLHF
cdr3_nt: TGTGCCTGGTCGGGACAGGGTAATTCACCCCTCCACTTT

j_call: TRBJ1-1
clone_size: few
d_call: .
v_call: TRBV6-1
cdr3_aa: CASSAREANTEAFF
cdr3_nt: TGTGCCAGCAGTGCGCGAGAAGCGAACACTGAAGCTTTCTTT

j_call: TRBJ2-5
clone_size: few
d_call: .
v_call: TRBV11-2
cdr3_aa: CASRSGRGEQETQYF
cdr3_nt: TGTGCCAGCAGATCGGGCAGGGGGGAACAAGAGACCCAGTACTTC

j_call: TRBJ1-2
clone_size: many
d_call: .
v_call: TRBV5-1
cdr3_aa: CASSLDGGQGYTF
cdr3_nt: TGCGCCAGCAGCTTGGATGGAGGGCAGGGCTACACCTTC

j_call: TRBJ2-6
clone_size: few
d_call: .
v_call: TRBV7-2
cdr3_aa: CASSLAWIAMVAGANVLTF
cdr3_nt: TGTGCCAGCAGCTTAGCTTGGATAGCTATGGTGGCTGGGGCCAACGTCCTGACTTTC

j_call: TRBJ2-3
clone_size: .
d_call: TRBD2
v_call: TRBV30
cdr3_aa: CAWTQFRLAGGADTQYF
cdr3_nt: TGTGCCTGGACCCAATTCCGACTAGCGGGAGGGGCAGATACGCAGTATTTT

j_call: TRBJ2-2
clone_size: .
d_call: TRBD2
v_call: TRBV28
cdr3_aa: CASTRTSGNTGELFF
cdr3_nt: TGTGCCAGCACCCGGACTAGCGGGAACACCGGGGAGCTGTTTTTT

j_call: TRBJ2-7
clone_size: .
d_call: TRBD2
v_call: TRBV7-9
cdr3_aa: CASSFRGGLAGVAGDEQYF
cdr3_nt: TGTGCCAGCAGCTTCCGAGGTGGACTAGCGGGAGTAGCAGGCGACGAGCAGTACTTC

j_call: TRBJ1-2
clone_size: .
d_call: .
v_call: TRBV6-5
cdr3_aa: CASSYSHRQANYGYTF
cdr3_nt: TGTGCCAGCAGTTACTCACACCGACAGGCTAACTATGGCTACACCTTC

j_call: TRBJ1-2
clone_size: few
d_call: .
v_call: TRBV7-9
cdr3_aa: CASSLGRIYGYTF
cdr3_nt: TGTGCCAGCAGCTTGGGCAGGATCTATGGCTACACCTTC

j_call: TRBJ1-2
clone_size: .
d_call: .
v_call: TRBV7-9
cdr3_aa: CASSSRVLTGGYTF
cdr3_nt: TGTGCCAGCAGCTCCCGAGTCCTAACTGGAGGCTACACCTTC

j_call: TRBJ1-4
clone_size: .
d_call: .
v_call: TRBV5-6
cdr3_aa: CASQTGPSEKLFF
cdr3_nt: TGTGCCAGCCAAACAGGGCCTTCTGAAAAACTGTTTTTT

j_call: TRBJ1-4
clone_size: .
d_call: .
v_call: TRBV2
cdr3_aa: CASSGGAGLNEKLFF
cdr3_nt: TGTGCCAGCAGTGGAGGGGCAGGACTTAATGAAAAACTGTTTTTT

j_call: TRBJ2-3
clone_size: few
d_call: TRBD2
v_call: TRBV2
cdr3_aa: CASSEAPGARRLAGAADTQYF
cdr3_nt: TGTGCCAGCAGTGAAGCCCCGGGGGCTCGGCGACTAGCGGGAGCGGCAGATACGCAGTATTTT

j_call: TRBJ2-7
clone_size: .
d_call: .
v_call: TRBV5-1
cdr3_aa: CASSVTAFPGSEQYF
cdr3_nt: TGCGCCAGCAGCGTAACGGCCTTCCCAGGCTCCGAGCAGTACTTC

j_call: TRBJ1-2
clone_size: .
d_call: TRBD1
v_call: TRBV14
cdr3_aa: CASSQRPGTGSYGYTF
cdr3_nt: TGTGCCAGCAGCCAACGTCCCGGGACAGGGAGCTATGGCTACACCTTC